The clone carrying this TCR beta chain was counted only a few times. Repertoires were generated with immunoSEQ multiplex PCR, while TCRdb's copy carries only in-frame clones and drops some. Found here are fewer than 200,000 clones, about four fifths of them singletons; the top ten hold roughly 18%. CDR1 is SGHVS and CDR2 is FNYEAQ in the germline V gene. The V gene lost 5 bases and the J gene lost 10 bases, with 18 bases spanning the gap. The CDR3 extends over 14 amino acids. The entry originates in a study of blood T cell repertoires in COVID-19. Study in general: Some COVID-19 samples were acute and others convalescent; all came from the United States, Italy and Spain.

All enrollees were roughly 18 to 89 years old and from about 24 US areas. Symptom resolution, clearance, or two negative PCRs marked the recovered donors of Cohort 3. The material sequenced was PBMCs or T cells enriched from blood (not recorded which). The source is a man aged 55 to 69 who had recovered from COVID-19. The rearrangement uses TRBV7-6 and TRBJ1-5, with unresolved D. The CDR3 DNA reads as TGTGCCAGCAGCCCGGAGGGCAGCGCCGCACCCCAGCATTTT. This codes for CASSPEGSAAPQHF. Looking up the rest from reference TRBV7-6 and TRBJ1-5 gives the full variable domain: GAGVSQSPRYKVTKRGQDVALRCDPISGHVSLYWYRQALGQGPEFLTYFNYEAQQDKSGLPNDRFSAERPEGSISTLTIQRTEQRDSAMYRCASSPEGSAAPQHFGDGTRLSIL.